This T cell receptor (beta chain) derives from a study of blood T cell repertoires in COVID-19. The CDR3 spans 14 residues. Germline V CDR1 and CDR2: SGHNT, YENEEA. Between the trimmed V and J ends, which lost 2 bases and 7 bases, there was a span of 9 bases. This clone appeared once. How the authors handled the data: Estimation of nucleated cell counts was performed using reference gene primer amplification. Method: immunoSEQ multiplex PCR; TCRdb's copy keeps in-frame clones and lacks some. V and J calls and clone size are given by that table; D and trimming were obtained from the DNA. The sample comprises over 200,000 clones, around 87% of which are singletons, and about 6% rests with the top ten.

Sequencing input: peripheral blood. This sequence originates from a man aged 60 to 75 who had recovered from COVID-19. The chain links TRBV11-3 to TRBJ1-6; D gene uncertain. The CDR3 DNA sequence: TGTGCCAGCAGCTTAAAATCGGGAAATTCACCCCTCCACTTT. It yields the protein CASSLKSGNSPLHF. The full variable domain, with the rest looked up from reference TRBV11-3 and TRBJ1-6, is EAGVVQSPRYKIIEKKQPVAFWCNPISGHNTLYWYLQNLGQGPELLIRYENEEAVDDSQLPKDRFSAERLKGVDSTLKIQPAELGDSAVYLCASSLKSGNSPLHFGNGTRLTVT.